This TCR beta chain was captured in a study of CD8+CD57+ T cells in acquired aplastic anemia. Study-level information: On average, sorted CD4+ and CD8+ cells gave roughly 3 ug of DNA.

A note on this clonotype: This may be a read error, as it is one base from a much larger clone.

For CDR3 and TCR beta VDJ profiling, genomic DNA was the template used. MiXCR, run by TCRdb on the reads, gives a single entry per CDR3 protein. The table has roughly 260,000 distinct CDR3 sequences, approximately 45% seen once. The CDR3 sequence is 14 residues long. Germline V CDR1 and CDR2: ENHRY, SYGVKD. The V end lost 4 bases, the J end lost 1 base, and 10 bases lay between the germline ends. Patients sequenced had flow cytometry evidence of CD8+CD57+ cell expansion. Severe acquired aplastic anemia affected all patients. Sequencing was carried out using sorted CD4+, CD8+, or CD8+CD57+ T cells (not recorded which) from PBMCs. The chain combines TRBV10-3 with TRBJ1-1; D unclear. This clonotype was sampled from a human donor with aplastic anemia. Here the CDR3 DNA reads TGTGCCATCAGTGGAGACGCAGGGAACACTGAAGCTTTCTTT. Translating gives CAISGDAGNTEAFF.